The next 28 T cell receptor beta chains were all read from a single sample in a study of cytomegalovirus exposure and HLA in healthy donors (dated by TCRdb to 2015 to 2018). Receptor amplification or capture employed the immunoSEQ multiplex PCR assay. For the multiplex PCR, a mixture combining 60 forward primers for TCR Vbeta segments and 13 reverse primers for TCR Jbeta segments was used. The source is immuneACCESS, and TCRdb retained only in-frame sequences with V and J called. Part of the clones is not carried over; for the studies checked, unresolved V genes explain less than half of this, and the remainder is unexplained. The sample table records 100,000 to 150,000 clones; more than 65% of these occur just once. Jointly, the top ten make up roughly 2.5% of the sample. Sequenced sample: PBMCs. The receptors derive from a man aged 45-65 years in good health and CMV-seronegative.

The gene calls are TRBV29-1 and TRBJ1-2; no clear D. The CDR3 contains 14 residues. The V gene lost 2 bases and the J gene lost 1 base, with 11 bases spanning the gap. CDR1 is SQVTM and CDR2 is ANQGSEA in the germline V gene. Here the CDR3 DNA reads TGCAGCGTTGAAATGGGCACCCTTAACTATGGCTACACCTTC. This sequence encodes CSVEMGTLNYGYTF.

V and J are TRBV7-9 and TRBJ1-1; D is unclear. This CDR3 has 13 residues. Germline V gene sequence: CDR1 SEHNR, CDR2 FQNEAQ (reference sequence). The V end was cut by 1 base, the J end by 2 bases, with 5 bases between. This CDR3 reads CASSLVLNTEAFF. CDR3 bases: TGTGCCAGCAGCTTAGTGCTAAACACTGAAGCTTTCTTT.

The V gene is TRBV5-4, the J gene TRBJ2-2, with TRBD1 as a possible D gene (6 bases). Germline CDR1 reads SGHNT; CDR2 reads YYREEE (reference sequence). Trimming took 4 bases from V and 1 from J, leaving 11 bases between them. This CDR3 is 15 amino acids long. CDR3 protein: CASSTRQENTGELFF. Here the CDR3 DNA reads TGTGCCAGCAGCACTCGACAGGAGAACACCGGGGAGCTGTTTTTT.

The count of this clone is one. The chain recombines TRBV7-6 with TRBJ1-2; 9 nucleotides line up with TRBD1. Germline V CDR1 and CDR2: SGHVS, FNYEAQ. With V trimmed by 4 bases and J by 7 bases, 7 bases remained unmatched. The CDR3 consists of 14 residues. Here the CDR3 DNA reads TGTGCCAGCAGCTCCTACAGGGGGCAGAGTGGCTACACCTTC. Amino acids: CASSSYRGQSGYTF.

The CDR3 nucleotides read TGCGCCAGCAGCTTGAACAGGGGGTACCAAGAGACCCAGTACTTC. Translation gives CASSLNRGYQETQYF. This rearrangement joins TRBV5-1 to TRBJ2-5, with 8 positions matching TRBD1. V lost 1 base and J lost 0; bases outside the gene matches: 2. Germline CDR1 and CDR2: SGHRS and YFSETQ. The CDR3 covers 15 residues.

CDR3 coding DNA: TGTGCCAGCAGCCCCAGGGGAGCCTACAATGAGCAGTTCTTC. Protein product: CASSPRGAYNEQFF. This chain connects TRBV6-1 to TRBJ2-1; D may be TRBD1 (6 bases). Deletions cut 6 bases from V and 2 bases from J, with 11 bases between. Germline V CDR1 and CDR2: MNHNS, SASEGT. The CDR3 runs to 14 residues.

The chain joins TRBV27 to TRBJ1-2, with D perhaps TRBD1 (5 bases). Trimming left V 4 bases short and J 8 bases short, with 17 bases between. The CDR3 has 14 residues. The V gene's germline CDR1 is MNHEY and CDR2 SMNVEV (reference sequence). The DNA of the CDR3 is TGTGCCAGCAGTTCAATCAGGGCCCCGGAAGGCTACACCTTC. Amino acids: CASSSIRAPEGYTF.

This chain uses TRBV7-2 with TRBJ1-2, with TRBD1 identical over 7 bases. The CDR3 contains 15 residues. In germline, CDR1 is SGHTA, CDR2 FQGNSA. The V gene end was trimmed by 5 bases and the J gene end by 4 bases; junction bases not matched to a gene: 10. The CDR3 here is CASSPMTGRGYGYTF. The CDR3 region has the DNA TGTGCCAGCAGCCCCATGACAGGGAGAGGCTATGGCTACACCTTC.

The chain employs TRBV7-3 and TRBJ1-6; TRBD1 is a possible D gene (6 bases). Per the germline V gene, CDR1 is SGHTA and CDR2 is FQGTGA. CDR3 size: 15 residues. V was cut by 5 bases and J by 0 bases, with 8 bases left in between. The CDR3 loop is CASSRTASYNSPLHF. The DNA for the CDR3 is TGTGCCAGCAGCCGGACAGCCTCCTATAATTCACCCCTCCACTTT.

The V gene is TRBV4-1, the J gene TRBJ1-5, with unresolved D. Germline lookup yields CDR1 MGHRA and CDR2 YSYEKL. The CDR3 sequence is 14 residues long. The V gene lost 1 base and the J gene lost 4 bases, with 8 bases spanning the gap. The CDR3 DNA is TGCGCCAGCAGCCAAGTCCCGAGTAATCAGCCCCAGCATTTT. Its translation is CASSQVPSNQPQHF.

This clone was seen once. The V gene is TRBV7-9, the J gene TRBJ1-3, with D possibly being TRBD1 (5 bases). V was cut by 1 base and J by 0 bases, with 19 bases left in between. Germline CDR1 reads SEHNR; CDR2 reads FQNEAQ (reference sequence). CDR3 length equals 19 residues. The DNA of the CDR3 is TGTGCCAGCAGCTTAGAATTCCCGACAGTCCGAAGCTCTGGAAACACCATATATTTT. Its translation: CASSLEFPTVRSSGNTIYF.

The DNA of the CDR3 is TGTGCCAGCAGCTTAGACTCTTCGGCCAGGGGGCTTGGAAACACCATATATTTT. This codes for CASSLDSSARGLGNTIYF. V gene TRBV7-9 combines with J gene TRBJ1-3; 8 bases align to TRBD1. The CDR3 is made up of 18 amino acids. Per germline, CDR1 SEHNR and CDR2 FQNEAQ (reference sequence). V shed 1 base and J 3 bases; nucleotides not matched to a gene: 11.

This chain links TRBV9 with TRBJ2-1; TRBD1 might be the D (5 bases). Germline CDR1 is SGDLS and CDR2 is YYNGEE. The germline V and J ends were trimmed by 0 bases and 0 bases, with 10 bases remaining between them. The CDR3 has 16 amino acids. CDR3 nucleotides: TGTGCCAGCAGCGTAGGTGGGGCTAGCTCCTACAATGAGCAGTTCTTC. Its protein product is CASSVGGASSYNEQFF. Using reference TRBV9 and TRBJ2-1 for the parts outside the CDR3, the full variable domain is DSGVTQTPKHLITATGQRVTLRCSPRSGDLSVYWYQQSLDQGLQFLIQYYNGEERAKGNILERFSAQQFPDLHSELNLSSLELGDSALYFCASSVGGASSYNEQFFGPGTRLTVL.

The rearrangement uses TRBV5-1 and TRBJ2-3, with TRBD2 matching 7 bases. V lost 3 bases and J lost 2; bases outside the gene matches: 3. CDR3 length equals 14 residues. CDR1 and CDR2 (germline): SGHRS, YFSETQ. The CDR3 DNA reads TGCGCCAGCAGCTGGGGGGGGATCACAGATACGCAGTATTTT. This sequence encodes CASSWGGITDTQYF.

The chain carries TRBV5-4 and TRBJ1-2, with TRBD1 matching 8 bases. CDR3 length: 14 residues. With 3 bases clipped from V and 7 bases from J, the junction kept 8 bases outside the gene matches. Germline V lookup: CDR1 SGHNT, CDR2 YYREEE (reference sequence). The CDR3 bases are TGTGCCAGCAGCTCTCCCAGCAGGGGGCTTGGCTACACCTTC. Protein sequence: CASSSPSRGLGYTF.

In its sample, this clone was seen a few times. V usage is TRBV5-6 and J usage is TRBJ2-5, with D perhaps matching TRBD1 (6 bases). In germline, CDR1 is SGHDT, CDR2 YYEEEE. CDR3 size: 15 residues. The V gene lost 0 bases and the J gene lost 4 bases, with 13 bases spanning the gap. The CDR3 bases are TGTGCCAGCAGCTTGGGGGGGCTAGCCAGAGAGACCCAGTACTTC. It translates to CASSLGGLARETQYF. Full variable domain (outside the CDR3, taken from reference TRBV5-6 and TRBJ2-5): DAGVTQSPTHLIKTRGQQVTLRCSPKSGHDTVSWYQQALGQGPQFIFQYYEEEERQRGNFPDRFSGHQFPNYSSELNVNALLLGDSALYLCASSLGGLARETQYFGPGTRLLVL.

The CDR3 DNA reads TGCGCCAGCAGCCCAGGGCTGGGTTTCGGACAAGGTGGCTACACCTTC. It specifies CASSPGLGFGQGGYTF. This rearrangement joins TRBV4-3 to TRBJ1-2; weak D call: TRBD1 (5 bases). The germline gives CDR1 LGHNA, CDR2 YSLEER. V lost 4 bases and J lost 7, with 22 bases in between. The CDR3 is made up of 16 amino acids.

The chain has TRBV6-6 and TRBJ1-1, with a weak D call TRBD1 (5 bases). The CDR3 has 12 amino acids. Trimming left V 6 bases short and J 9 bases short, with 14 bases between. Germline lookup yields CDR1 MNHNY and CDR2 SVGAGI (reference sequence). CDR3 sequence: CASRDYRKQAFF. CDR3 DNA: TGTGCCAGCAGGGACTACAGGAAACAAGCTTTCTTT.

CDR3 region: CASSEHSYEQYF. The CDR3 DNA reads TGTGCCAGCAGTGAACATTCCTACGAGCAGTACTTC. J is TRBJ2-7 and V is TRBV6-1; no firm D call. The CDR3 is 12 residues long. Trimming took 2 bases from V and 1 from J, leaving 3 bases between them. CDR1 is MNHNS, CDR2 SASEGT, per germline.

The chain has TRBV7-9 and TRBJ2-7; 9 bases fit TRBD2. The V segment lost 5 bases and the J segment 1 base; nucleotides outside the gene matches: 9. There are 16 residues in the CDR3. The germline gives CDR1 SEHNR, CDR2 FQNEAQ (reference sequence). CDR3 residues: CASSGRLADRSYEQYF. The CDR3 bases are TGTGCCAGCAGCGGACGACTAGCGGATAGATCCTACGAGCAGTACTTC. Looking up the rest from reference TRBV7-9 and TRBJ2-7 gives the full variable domain: DTGVSQNPRHKITKRGQNVTFRCDPISEHNRLYWYRQTLGQGPEFLTYFQNEAQLEKSRLLSDRFSAERPKGSFSTLEIQRTEQGDSAMYLCASSGRLADRSYEQYFGPGTRLTVT.

The DNA of the CDR3 is TGTGCCAGCAGTCTCCCCGGGACAGCTATCTACGAGCAGTACTTC. Its protein is CASSLPGTAIYEQYF. The chain uses TRBV27 and TRBJ2-7; 7 positions match TRBD1. CDR3 length equals 15 residues. The V and J ends lost 5 bases and 3 bases, in that order; junction bases with no gene match: 10. Germline lookup yields CDR1 MNHEY and CDR2 SMNVEV (reference sequence).

The chain combines TRBV6-6 with TRBJ2-3, with D possibly TRBD2 on 6 matching bases. The V gene lost 6 bases and the J gene lost 0 bases, with 16 bases spanning the gap. The CDR3 covers 16 residues. The germline V gene encodes CDR1 MNHNY and CDR2 SVGAGI (reference sequence). CDR3 in amino acids: CASSPLGTGSTDTQYF. The CDR3 DNA follows: TGTGCCAGCAGCCCCTTGGGGACTGGAAGCACAGATACGCAGTATTTT.

This clone was seen just once. The J gene is TRBJ1-1, the V gene TRBV20-1, with D hard to call. Germline-derived CDR1 and CDR2 are DFQATT and SNEGSKA (reference sequence). Trimming cost V 5 bases and J 5 bases, with 6 bases left between them. The length of the CDR3 is 10 residues. In nucleotides, the CDR3 is TGCAGTGCTTCCACAACTGAAGCTTTCTTT. Translated: CSASTTEAFF.

This chain uses TRBV14 with TRBJ1-1; no definite D call. CDR3 size: 13 residues. Trimming took off 4 bases at V and 11 bases at J, with 17 bases between the two ends. In germline, CDR1 is SGHDN, CDR2 FVKESK. CDR3: CASSPAGFPGAFF. The DNA for the CDR3 is TGTGCCAGCAGCCCGGCCGGGTTTCCTGGGGCTTTCTTT.

The J gene is TRBJ1-4, the V gene TRBV5-8; D not resolved. CDR3 size: 15 residues. V lost 4 bases and J lost 8, with 18 bases in between. In germline, CDR1 is SGHTS, CDR2 YDEGEE. CDR3 bases: TGTGCCAGCAGCCCCGCCCAGCGGGCACGGGAAAAACTGTTTTTT. This sequence encodes CASSPAQRAREKLFF. The entire variable domain, with the rest obtained from reference TRBV5-8 and TRBJ1-4, is as follows: EAGVTQSPTHLIKTRGQQATLRCSPISGHTSVYWYQQALGLGLQFLLWYDEGEERNRGNFPPRFSGRQFPNYSSELNVNALELEDSALYLCASSPAQRAREKLFFGSGTQLSVL.

The chain has TRBV7-8 and TRBJ2-1, with TRBD2 identical over 8 bases. CDR3 length equals 16 residues. Germline CDR1 reads SGHVS; CDR2 reads FQNEAQ. The V segment lost 0 bases and the J segment 1 base; nucleotides outside the gene matches: 2. The CDR3 loop reads CASSLASGVSYNEQFF. In DNA form, the CDR3 reads TGTGCCAGCAGCTTAGCTAGCGGGGTTTCCTACAATGAGCAGTTCTTC.

The rearrangement uses TRBV7-2 and TRBJ1-1; 9 bases are a match to TRBD1. Germline V gene lookup returns CDR1 SGHTA and CDR2 FQGNSA. The CDR3 spans 14 residues. V lost 5 bases to trimming and J lost 1 base; unmatched junction nucleotides: 2. The CDR3 region has the DNA TGTGCCAGCAGCGACAGGGGGAGGAACACTGAAGCTTTCTTT. Encoded protein: CASSDRGRNTEAFF. Supplemented by reference TRBV7-2 and TRBJ1-1, the full variable domain reads GAGVSQSPSNKVTEKGKDVELRCDPISGHTALYWYRQSLGQGLEFLIYFQGNSAPDKSGLPSDRFSAERTGGSVSTLTIQRTQQEDSAVYLCASSDRGRNTEAFFGQGTRLTVV.

This CDR3 is CASSPLAGGNYNEQFF. The CDR3 DNA sequence: TGCGCCAGCAGCCCATTAGCGGGGGGCAACTACAATGAGCAGTTCTTC. The gene calls are TRBV5-1 and TRBJ2-1; the match to TRBD2 covers 10 bases. Germline V CDR1 and CDR2: SGHRS, YFSETQ. The CDR3 totals 16 residues. The V and J ends lost 4 bases and 3 bases, in that order; junction bases with no gene match: 7.